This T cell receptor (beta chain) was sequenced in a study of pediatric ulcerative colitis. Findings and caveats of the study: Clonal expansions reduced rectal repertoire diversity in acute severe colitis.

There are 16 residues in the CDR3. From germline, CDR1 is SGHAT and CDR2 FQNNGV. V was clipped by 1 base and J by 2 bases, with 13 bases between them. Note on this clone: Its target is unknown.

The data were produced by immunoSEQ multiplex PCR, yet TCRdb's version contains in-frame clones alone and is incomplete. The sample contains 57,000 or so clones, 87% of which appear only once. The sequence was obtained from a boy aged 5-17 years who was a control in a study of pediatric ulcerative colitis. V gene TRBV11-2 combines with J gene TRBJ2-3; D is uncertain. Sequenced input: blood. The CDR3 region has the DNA TGTGCCAGCAGCTTAGGGTCTAGAACGGTCACAGATACGCAGTATTTT. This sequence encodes CASSLGSRTVTDTQYF.